Shown below are 30 T cell receptor beta chains from a single sample sequenced in a study of metastatic and nonmetastatic thyroid tumors. Treatment of any kind had been given to no patient before thyroid surgery. TCRdb used MiXCR to call clones anew from the PCR reads. The table has tens of thousands of clones, about 15% seen once. The sequencing sample was made of blood. All receptors come from a male donor with papillary thyroid cancer or a benign thyroid nodule (not recorded which). Some clones in this sample may be carry-over from other donors' samples.

This clone has a count of ten or more. V gene TRBV27 combines with J gene TRBJ2-7; no clear D gene. Trimming took 6 bases from V and 2 from J, leaving 14 bases between them. Germline V gene sequence: CDR1 MNHEY, CDR2 SMNVEV (reference sequence). This CDR3 spans 14 amino acids. The CDR3, as DNA: TGTGCCAGCAGCTTCCGGGCGAGCGCCTACGAGCAGTACTTC. It codes for CASSFRASAYEQYF.

The sample holds many counts of this clone. This chain uses TRBV6-5 with TRBJ2-7, with D perhaps matching TRBD1 (5 bases). The CDR3 length is 14 residues. The germline V gene encodes CDR1 MNHEY and CDR2 SVGAGI. Trimming left V 0 bases short and J 4 bases short, with 10 bases between. The CDR3 loop is CASSYSKGVYEQYF. The CDR3 region has the DNA TGTGCCAGCAGTTACTCGAAAGGGGTATACGAGCAGTACTTC.

This clone was recorded at least ten times. This sample includes further DNA sequences coding for the same CDR3. J is TRBJ1-4 and V is TRBV5-1; maybe TRBD1 (5 bases). The CDR3 covers 13 residues. CDR1 is SGHRS and CDR2 is YFSETQ in the germline V gene. Trimming took off 4 bases at V and 3 bases at J, with 7 bases between the two ends. The CDR3 loop is CASSPGANEKLFF. CDR3 nucleotides: TGCGCCAGCAGCCCGGGGGCTAATGAAAAACTGTTTTTT.

This clone was detected many times. A much larger clone differs by one base, so this may be a read error. Without the conserved terminal phenylalanine or tryptophan, this CDR3 likely stems from a read error. The chain couples TRBV9 to TRBJ1-5; D remains ambiguous. Germline V CDR1 and CDR2: SGDLS, YYNGEE. This CDR3 region has 17 residues. V was cut by 0 bases and J by 1 base, with 14 bases left in between. CDR3 nucleotide sequence: TGTGCCAGCAGCGTAGGAGGAGGGCTTGAGAGCAATCAGCCCCAGCATTCT. This translates into CASSVGGGLESNQPQHS.

This clone has at least ten counts. The rearrangement joins TRBV7-9 to TRBJ1-1; D remains ambiguous. The CDR3 consists of 16 residues. Germline CDR1 SEHNR, CDR2 FQNEAQ (reference sequence). V lost 10 bases and J 2 bases, leaving 23 bases between the germline ends. The CDR3 is CAIPYLAGRVNTEAFF. CDR3 coding DNA: TGTGCCATCCCTTACTTGGCAGGTAGGGTTAACACTGAAGCTTTCTTT.

The chain joins TRBV11-3 to TRBJ2-7, with TRBD1 matching 7 bases. The CDR3 is 15 amino acids. Germline-derived CDR1 and CDR2 are SGHNT and YENEEA. V lost 0 bases, J lost 9 bases, and 11 bases stayed unmatched. CDR3 bases: TGTGCCAGCAGCTTAGATAGGGGGCCTCCCACTCCGCAGTACTTC. Protein product: CASSLDRGPPTPQYF.

This clone was recorded once. The chain uses TRBV20-1 and TRBJ2-2; 7 bases are shared with TRBD1. This CDR3 contains 14 residues. J was trimmed by 6 bases and V by 5 bases; bases with no gene match: 9. CDR1 DFQATT and CDR2 SNEGSKA come from the germline V gene (reference sequence). The CDR3 DNA reads as TGCAGTGCTCATACAAAAACAGGGGCCGGGGAGCTGTTTTTT. Its translation: CSAHTKTGAGELFF.

This clone was seen repeatedly, ten times or more. The chain uses TRBV28 and TRBJ2-7; D is tentatively TRBD1 or TRBD2 (5 bases each). The V and J ends lost 4 bases and 11 bases respectively, with 15 bases between them. Germline loops: CDR1 MDHEN, CDR2 SYDVKM. This CDR3 has 12 residues. The CDR3 here is CASSSSQGVEYF. CDR3 DNA sequence: TGTGCCAGCAGTTCAAGTCAGGGAGTGGAGTACTTC. The complete variable domain, with remaining parts taken from reference TRBV28 and TRBJ2-7, reads DVKVTQSSRYLVKRTGEKVFLECVQDMDHENMFWYRQDPGLGLRLIYFSYDVKMKEKGDIPEGYSVSREKKERFSLILESASTNQTSMYLCASSSSQGVEYFGPGTRLTVT.

This clone was seen ten or more times. V is TRBV10-3 and J is TRBJ2-7; D ambiguous. The germline V and J ends were trimmed by 6 bases and 5 bases, with 5 bases remaining between them. CDR3 length: 10 amino acids. CDR1 and CDR2 from the germline V gene are ENHRY and SYGVKD. This chain's CDR3 is CAIREHEQYF. The DNA of the CDR3 is TGTGCCATCAGGGAGCACGAGCAGTACTTC.

The sample holds one count of this clone. This sequence joins TRBV12-3 or TRBV12-4 and TRBJ2-7; 8 bases align to TRBD1. After removal of 0 bases from V and 3 bases from J, the junction contained 1 base not matched to a gene. This CDR3 region has 14 residues. The CDR3 reads CASSLADRDYEQYF. The DNA of the CDR3 is TGTGCCAGCAGTTTAGCGGACAGGGACTACGAGCAGTACTTC.

On this clone: Compared with germline, one end of the junction differs, possibly owing to a read error. The J gene is TRBJ1-5, the V gene TRBV6-1; D is unclear. CDR1 is MNHNS and CDR2 is SASEGT in the germline V gene. The CDR3 contains 14 residues. The CDR3 is CAPAVWAPDQPKQF. The CDR3 DNA sequence: TGTGCCCCAGCGGTCTGGGCACCTGATCAGCCCAAGCAATTT.

In the case of this clone: A much larger clone lies one base from this, so it may be a read error. The same CDR3 also results from other DNA sequences found in this sample. The chain carries TRBV20-1 and TRBJ2-1; TRBD2 aligns across 11 bases. V dropped 4 bases and J dropped 4; count of bases not matched to a gene: 12. Germline V CDR1 and CDR2: DFQATT, SNEGSKA (reference sequence). The CDR3 contains 17 residues. The CDR3 nucleotides are TGCAGTGCTAAGGGACTAGCGGAAAAAAGCTCATACAATGAGCAGTTCTTC. Amino acids: CSAKGLAEKSSYNEQFF.

This clone has only a few counts. A read error is possible here, since a much larger clone lies one base away. The chain recombines TRBV25-1 with TRBJ2-1; the D gene is possibly TRBD2 (7 bases). Germline lookup yields CDR1 MGHDK and CDR2 SYGVNS. Trimming took off 4 bases at V and 1 base at J, with 20 bases between the two ends. The CDR3 loop spans 18 amino acids. The CDR3 loop is CASSGDPGAGASYNEQFF. For the CDR3, the DNA is TGTGCCAGCAGTGGTGACCCAGGGGCGGGAGCTTCCTACAATGAGCAGTTCTTC.

This clone was seen at least ten times. The V call is TRBV19, the J call TRBJ1-6; D is unclear. V was shortened by 4 bases and J by 7 bases, with 8 bases between the two germline ends. The CDR3 spans 13 residues. CDR1 is LNHDA and CDR2 is SQIVND in the germline V gene (reference sequence). The CDR3 DNA reads TGTGCCAGTAGTAGTTCTTGGAATTCACCCCTCCACTTT. This sequence encodes CASSSSWNSPLHF.

This sequence joins TRBV19 and TRBJ2-7; D gene unclear. Germline V gives CDR1 LNHDA, CDR2 SQIVND (reference sequence). CDR3 length: 14 amino acids. V lost 4 bases to trimming and J lost 4 bases, with 14 bases between them. The CDR3 region is CASSSVFWGYEQYF. The CDR3 DNA reads as TGTGCCAGTAGTAGTGTTTTCTGGGGATACGAGCAGTACTTC.

This clone has ten or more counts. The rearrangement joins TRBV7-2 to TRBJ2-5; no firm D call. V was pared by 0 bases and J by 4 bases, with 3 bases between. Germline loops: CDR1 SGHTA, CDR2 FQGNSA. CDR3 size: 12 residues. CDR3 DNA sequence: TGTGCCAGCAGCTTAGCCGTAGAGACCCAGTACTTC. Encoded protein: CASSLAVETQYF.

This clone was counted only a few times. The rearrangement uses TRBV5-1 and TRBJ2-1; TRBD2 matches 7 bases. The CDR3 spans 17 residues. CDR1 is SGHRS and CDR2 is YFSETQ in the germline V gene. V lost 1 base to trimming and J lost 5 bases; unmatched junction nucleotides: 12. This CDR3 is CASSLLGGGTFDNEQFF. The DNA of the CDR3 is TGCGCCAGCAGCTTGCTTGGCGGGGGAACCTTCGACAATGAGCAGTTCTTC.

This clone was recorded at least ten times. V gene TRBV9 combines with J gene TRBJ1-1; no reliable D call. V lost 0 bases and J 6 bases, leaving 3 bases between the germline ends. The CDR3 runs to 11 residues. CDR1 and CDR2 from the germline V gene are SGDLS and YYNGEE. CDR3 sequence (DNA): TGTGCCAGCAGCGTAGGCCCTGAAGCTTTCTTT. Encoded protein: CASSVGPEAFF.

J is TRBJ2-5 and V is TRBV12-3 or TRBV12-4; a possible D gene is TRBD1 (6 bases). Trimming removed 4 bases from V and 5 bases from J, with 23 bases in between. This CDR3 has 17 residues. The CDR3 reads CASSSLLTIVGAETQYF. Here the CDR3 DNA reads TGTGCCAGCAGTTCCCTTTTGACTATCGTGGGGGCGGAGACCCAGTACTTC.

Sample share makes this clone medium-sized (0.01 to 0.1%). The rearrangement joins TRBV28 to TRBJ1-6, with unresolved D. Per germline, CDR1 MDHEN and CDR2 SYDVKM. V was shortened by 3 bases and J by 10 bases, with 13 bases between the two germline ends. This CDR3 has 14 residues. CDR3 nucleotides: TGTGCCAGCAGTTTGGAGGGTCGAAGATCACCCCTCCACTTT. Translating it yields CASSLEGRRSPLHF.

Note on this clone: A clone one base away is much larger, so this may be a read error. The V call is TRBV5-4, the J call TRBJ2-5, with a possible D match to TRBD2 (7 bases). V dropped 4 bases and J dropped 8 bases, with 24 bases sitting between them. This CDR3 is 16 amino acids long. Germline values: CDR1 SGHNT, CDR2 YYREEE (reference sequence). The DNA for the CDR3 is TGTGCCAGCAGCCCTTCGGTTGGGGGGGCGGCAGATACCCAGTACTTC. It translates to CASSPSVGGAADTQYF.

The sample holds a few counts of this clone. At one of its ends the junction is not consistent with the germline gene, which may arise from a read error. This CDR3 is CASDVQTLYERYF. The DNA for the CDR3 is TGTGCCAGCGACGTTCAAACCCTCTACGAGCGGTACTTC. This chain links TRBV6-1 with TRBJ2-7; the D is unclear. This CDR3 contains 13 residues. Germline V CDR1 and CDR2: MNHNS, SASEGT.

This clone is medium-sized (0.01 to 0.1%) by share. The rearrangement uses TRBV19 and TRBJ1-2; tentatively, D is TRBD1 (5 bases). Looked up from germline, CDR1 is LNHDA and CDR2 is SQIVND (reference sequence). V lost 4 bases, J lost 0 bases, and 9 bases lay in between. This CDR3 spans 14 amino acids. The CDR3 protein is CASSKDSTNYGYTF. Written as DNA, the CDR3 is TGTGCCAGTAGTAAAGACAGTACTAACTATGGCTACACCTTC.

This clone was detected ten times or more. V usage is TRBV7-2 and J usage is TRBJ2-1; 13 bases are a match to TRBD2. V shed 5 bases and J 7 bases; nucleotides not matched to a gene: 5. The CDR3 is made up of 15 amino acids. The germline gives CDR1 SGHTA, CDR2 FQGNSA. The CDR3 DNA reads as TGTGCCAGCAGCCGGACTAGCGGGGGTGGAAATGAGCAGTTCTTC. Its protein is CASSRTSGGGNEQFF.

The sample holds many counts of this clone. The chain combines TRBV30 with TRBJ1-6; TRBD1 is a possible D gene (5 bases). Trimming removed 0 bases from V and 7 bases from J, with 16 bases in between. The CDR3 sequence is 16 residues long. Germline assignment: CDR1 GTSNPN and CDR2 SVGIG (reference sequence). This chain's CDR3 is CAWSVEGLMGNSPLHF. In nucleotides, the CDR3 is TGTGCCTGGAGTGTAGAGGGGCTTATGGGGAATTCACCCCTCCACTTT. Filled out from reference TRBV30 and TRBJ1-6, the complete variable domain reads SQTIHQWPATLVQPVGSPLSLECTVEGTSNPNLYWYRQAAGRGLQLLFYSVGIGQISSEVPQNLSASRPQDRQFILSSKKLLLSDSGFYLCAWSVEGLMGNSPLHFGNGTRLTVT.

The chain employs TRBV7-3 and TRBJ2-5, with 12 bases that match TRBD2. The germline V gene has CDR1 SGHTA and CDR2 FQGTGA. With V trimmed by 5 bases and J by 5 bases, 3 bases remained unmatched. CDR3 length equals 14 residues. The CDR3 loop reads CASSPGLAGETQYF. The CDR3 region has the DNA TGTGCCAGCAGCCCAGGACTAGCGGGGGAGACCCAGTACTTC.

The rearrangement joins TRBV5-1 to TRBJ2-7; 12 bases line up with TRBD2. Germline V gene data show CDR1 as SGHRS and CDR2 as YFSETQ. This CDR3 has 14 amino acids. V trimming: 4 bases; J trimming: 3 bases; junction bases outside the gene matches: 2. CDR3 in amino acids: CASSKGLAGYEQYF. The CDR3 DNA follows: TGCGCCAGCAGCAAGGGACTAGCGGGCTACGAGCAGTACTTC.

This clone was counted many times. V is TRBV4-1 and J is TRBJ2-3; TRBD1 matches 7 bases. The CDR3 sequence is 14 residues long. CDR1 MGHRA and CDR2 YSYEKL come from the germline V gene. Unmatched junction bases numbered 7, after V lost 4 bases and J lost 6 bases. This CDR3 reads CASSRDGRGDTQYF. CDR3 bases: TGCGCCAGCAGCCGGGACGGCAGGGGGGATACGCAGTATTTT.

This clone was detected many times. The chain combines TRBV2 with TRBJ2-1; TRBD2 matches at 11 bases. Unmatched junction bases numbered 4, after V lost 6 bases and J lost 6 bases. This CDR3 has 14 residues. Germline assignment: CDR1 SNHLY and CDR2 FYNNEI. The CDR3 nucleotides are TGTGCCAGCAGGTTAGCGGGGGGGATCAATGAGCAGTTCTTC. Translated, it gives CASRLAGGINEQFF.

There are many counts of this clone. In nucleotides, the CDR3 is TGCGCCAGCAGCTTGGCCGAGGGGGTCCCCTCCTACGAGCAGTACTTC. Its translation: CASSLAEGVPSYEQYF. The chain uses TRBV5-1 and TRBJ2-7, with D maybe TRBD1 (6 bases). Germline V gene lookup returns CDR1 SGHRS and CDR2 YFSETQ. CDR3 length equals 16 residues. V was shortened by 0 bases and J by 0 bases, with 13 bases between the two germline ends.